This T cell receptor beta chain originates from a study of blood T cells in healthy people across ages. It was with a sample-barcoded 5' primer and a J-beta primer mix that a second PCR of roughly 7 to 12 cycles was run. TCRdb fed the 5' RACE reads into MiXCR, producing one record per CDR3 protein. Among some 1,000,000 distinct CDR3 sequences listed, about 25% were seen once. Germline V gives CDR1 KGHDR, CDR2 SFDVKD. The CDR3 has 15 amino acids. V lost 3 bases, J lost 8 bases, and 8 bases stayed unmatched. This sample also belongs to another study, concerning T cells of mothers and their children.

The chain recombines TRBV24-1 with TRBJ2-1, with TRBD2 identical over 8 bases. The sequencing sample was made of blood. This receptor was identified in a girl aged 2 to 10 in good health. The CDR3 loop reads CATSDSRGGRDEQFF. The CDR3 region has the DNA TGTGCCACCAGTGATAGTCGGGGGGGCAGGGATGAGCAGTTCTTC.